A single sample gave rise to the 11 T cell receptor beta chains below, sequenced in a study of blood T cell repertoires in COVID-19. Profiling relied on immunoSEQ multiplex PCR, and the TCRdb table lists in-frame clones only, not all of them. The sample records approximately 75,000 clones, roughly 88% being singletons. Sequencing used peripheral blood. These receptors were obtained from a woman aged 45-65 years with acute or convalescent COVID-19.

V is TRBV6-4 and J is TRBJ2-1; D is possibly TRBD2 (5 bases). V lost 3 bases and J lost 9, with 12 bases in between. Germline V gene sequence: CDR1 MRHNA, CDR2 SNTAGT. The CDR3 sequence is 13 residues long. As DNA, the CDR3 is TGTGCCAGCAGTGAAGGGTTGGGGAGTGAGCAGTTCTTC. It is translated as CASSEGLGSEQFF.

The chain is built from TRBV19 and TRBJ2-2, with D perhaps TRBD1 (6 bases). The CDR3 length is 17 residues. Trimming cost V 7 bases and J 4 bases, with 22 bases left between them. CDR1 and CDR2 from the germline V gene are LNHDA and SQIVND (reference sequence). The CDR3 loop reads CASNTPVGGEATGELFF. For the CDR3, the DNA is TGTGCCAGTAATACCCCCGTTGGGGGCGAGGCCACCGGGGAGCTGTTTTTT. The entire variable domain, with the rest obtained from reference TRBV19 and TRBJ2-2, is as follows: DGGITQSPKYLFRKEGQNVTLSCEQNLNHDAMYWYRQDPGQGLRLIYYSQIVNDFQKGDIAEGYSVSREKKESFPLTVTSAQKNPTAFYLCASNTPVGGEATGELFFGEGSRLTVL.

The chain links TRBV19 to TRBJ1-1; TRBD1 aligns across 9 bases. Trimming cost V 4 bases and J 5 bases; bases outside gene matches: 2. The CDR3 length is 13 residues. Per the germline V gene, CDR1 is LNHDA and CDR2 is SQIVND (reference sequence). The CDR3 bases are TGTGCCAGTAGTAGGACAGGGGTTACTGAAGCTTTCTTT. Amino acids: CASSRTGVTEAFF.

For this clone: The junction shows a germline mismatch at one end, possibly a read error. V and J are TRBV23-1 and TRBJ1-2, with D maybe TRBD1 (6 bases). TRBV23-1 is an ORF; its function is uncertain. The CDR3 contains 12 residues. This chain's CDR3 is CASPRTDGDTDF. The DNA of the CDR3 is TGCGCCAGCCCAAGGACAGATGGAGACACCGATTTC.

This chain joins TRBV7-2 and TRBJ1-2, with 10 bases lining up with TRBD1. With 0 bases clipped from V and 5 bases from J, the junction kept 6 bases outside the gene matches. Germline CDR1 and CDR2: SGHTA and FQGNSA. CDR3 length equals 16 residues. CDR3 nucleotide sequence: TGTGCCAGCAGCTTAGCGGCCTCGGACAGGGGGTATGGCTACACCTTC. Translation: CASSLAASDRGYGYTF.

The chain recombines TRBV7-9 with TRBJ1-6; D perhaps matches TRBD1 (5 bases). The CDR3 consists of 14 residues. The germline V gene encodes CDR1 SEHNR and CDR2 FQNEAQ (reference sequence). Trimming stripped 3 bases from V and 10 bases from J, with 13 bases between. CDR3 nucleotide sequence: TGTGCCAGCAGCTTCGGGACTATTGGCTCACCCCTCCACTTT. Its protein product is CASSFGTIGSPLHF.

The rearrangement joins TRBV27 to TRBJ1-6, with D perhaps TRBD1 (6 bases). The germline CDR1 and CDR2 sequences are MNHEY and SMNVEV (reference sequence). V was shortened by 5 bases and J by 10 bases, with 21 bases between the two germline ends. The CDR3 is made up of 16 amino acids. CDR3 protein: CASSILQGWGGSPLHF. CDR3 nucleotides: TGTGCCAGCAGTATCCTACAGGGATGGGGTGGGTCACCCCTCCACTTT.

The chain uses TRBV5-6 and TRBJ2-7, with 9 bases matching TRBD1. V shed 2 bases, J shed 6 bases, and the junction held 21 bases outside the gene matches. Per the germline V gene, CDR1 is SGHDT and CDR2 is YYEEEE. CDR3 length: 19 amino acids. The CDR3: CASSLRRTGVDPQRREQYF. The DNA for the CDR3 is TGTGCCAGCAGCTTACGCCGGACAGGGGTCGATCCCCAAAGGCGCGAGCAGTACTTC.

This sequence joins TRBV6-4 and TRBJ1-6; TRBD1 matches at 7 bases. This CDR3 contains 14 residues. V lost 6 bases and J lost 9; bases outside the gene matches: 8. Germline-derived CDR1 and CDR2 are MRHNA and SNTAGT. The CDR3 DNA reads as TGTGCCAGCAGGGGCGACTCAGGGGGTTCACCCCTCCACTTT. It specifies CASRGDSGGSPLHF.

This clone was observed a handful of times. V gene TRBV6-5 combines with J gene TRBJ2-7; D is possibly TRBD2 (6 bases). Germline lookup yields CDR1 MNHEY and CDR2 SVGAGI. The V gene lost 5 bases and the J gene lost 6 bases, with 17 bases spanning the gap. This CDR3 has 14 residues. The CDR3 sequence is CASSPRGTRSEQYF. The CDR3 bases are TGTGCCAGCAGTCCCCGGGGGACCAGAAGCGAGCAGTACTTC.

In this sample, this clone turned up once. The rearrangement joins TRBV6-5 to TRBJ1-6; 8 bases are a match to TRBD1. V shed 6 bases and J 9 bases; nucleotides not matched to a gene: 7. Germline CDR1 is MNHEY and CDR2 is SVGAGI. The CDR3 sequence is 14 residues long. In DNA, the CDR3 is TGTGCCAGCAGCCCCGGGACAGGTCGTTCACCCCTCCACTTT. As protein: CASSPGTGRSPLHF.